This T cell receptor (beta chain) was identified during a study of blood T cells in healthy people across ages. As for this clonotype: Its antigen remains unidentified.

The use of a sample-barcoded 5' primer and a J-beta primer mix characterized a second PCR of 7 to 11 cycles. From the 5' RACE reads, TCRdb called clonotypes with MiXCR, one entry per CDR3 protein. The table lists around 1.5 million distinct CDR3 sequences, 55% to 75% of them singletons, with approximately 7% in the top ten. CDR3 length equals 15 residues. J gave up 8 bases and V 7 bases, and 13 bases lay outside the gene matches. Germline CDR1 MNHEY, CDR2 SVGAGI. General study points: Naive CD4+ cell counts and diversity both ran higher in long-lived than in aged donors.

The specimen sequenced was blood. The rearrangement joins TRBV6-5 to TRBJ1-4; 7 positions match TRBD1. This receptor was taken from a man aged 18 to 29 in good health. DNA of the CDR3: TGTGCCAGCAAACTCGGGACAGATGTGTTGGAAAAACTGTTTTTT. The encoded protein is CASKLGTDVLEKLFF.